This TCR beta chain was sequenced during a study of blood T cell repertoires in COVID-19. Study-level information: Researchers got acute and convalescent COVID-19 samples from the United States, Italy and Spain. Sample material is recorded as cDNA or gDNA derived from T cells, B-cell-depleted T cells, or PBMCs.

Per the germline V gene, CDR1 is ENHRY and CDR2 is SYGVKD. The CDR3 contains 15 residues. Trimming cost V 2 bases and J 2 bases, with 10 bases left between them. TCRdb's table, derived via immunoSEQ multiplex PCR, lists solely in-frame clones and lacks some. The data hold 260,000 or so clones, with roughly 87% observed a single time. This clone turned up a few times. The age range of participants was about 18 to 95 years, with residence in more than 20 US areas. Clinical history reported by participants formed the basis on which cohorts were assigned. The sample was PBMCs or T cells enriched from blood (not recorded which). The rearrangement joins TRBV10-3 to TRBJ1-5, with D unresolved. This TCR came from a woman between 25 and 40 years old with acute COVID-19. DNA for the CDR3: TGTGCCATCAGTGAGGAGCCCTTGGGCAATCAGCCCCAGCATTTT. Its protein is CAISEEPLGNQPQHF.